The rows below give T cell receptor beta chains drawn from one sample of a study of T cell repertoires in cytomegalovirus infection. The antigens these receptors bind are not known. TCRdb re-derived calls from the reads in MiXCR, one entry per CDR3 protein. The sample records about 700,000 distinct CDR3 sequences, around a third being singletons. Sample: cultured PBMCs, taken from culture after CMV antigen stimulation. The origin of the receptors is a human donor in good health (CMV status not recorded). Some clones in this sample may be carry-over from other donors' samples. Each CDR3 is given with its conserved first and last residue. A D gene is named only where the DNA matches it firmly. Rows may omit the clone size; those that give it use once, few, many or a size class.

v_call: TRBV6-5; j_call: TRBJ1-1; d_call: .; clone_size: few; cdr3_aa: CASSYSGGTTEAFF; cdr3_nt: TGTGCCAGCAGTTACTCGGGGGGGACAACTGAAGCTTTCTTT
v_call: TRBV2; j_call: TRBJ2-5; d_call: TRBD2; clone_size: once; cdr3_aa: CASNGLAGQETQYF; cdr3_nt: TGTGCCAGCAACGGACTAGCGGGGCAAGAGACCCAGTACTTC
v_call: TRBV6-2/TRBV6-3; j_call: TRBJ1-3; d_call: .; clone_size: .; cdr3_aa: CASSTPNSGNTIYF; cdr3_nt: TGTGCCAGCAGTACCCCGAACTCTGGAAACACCATATATTTT
v_call: TRBV6-2/TRBV6-3; j_call: TRBJ1-2; d_call: .; clone_size: few; cdr3_aa: CASSYGPGSPYGYTF; cdr3_nt: TGTGCCAGCAGTTACGGTCCGGGATCCCCCTATGGCTACACCTTC
v_call: TRBV20-1; j_call: TRBJ2-3; d_call: TRBD2; clone_size: .; cdr3_aa: CSARNFKGLADATDTQYF; cdr3_nt: TGCAGTGCTAGAAATTTCAAGGGACTAGCGGACGCAACAGATACGCAGTATTTT
v_call: TRBV18; j_call: TRBJ1-2; d_call: .; clone_size: .; cdr3_aa: CASSTRWTSDGYTF; cdr3_nt: TGTGCCAGCTCCACGCGATGGACGTCAGATGGCTACACCTTC
v_call: TRBV28; j_call: TRBJ2-3; d_call: .; clone_size: few; cdr3_aa: CASSLSMGRGSTDTQYF; cdr3_nt: TGTGCCAGCAGTTTATCTATGGGGCGGGGTAGCACAGATACGCAGTATTTT
v_call: TRBV2; j_call: TRBJ2-1; d_call: .; clone_size: .; cdr3_aa: CASSAIVTGEQFF; cdr3_nt: TGTGCCAGCAGTGCCATAGTAACTGGCGAGCAGTTCTTC
v_call: TRBV7-2; j_call: TRBJ2-7; d_call: .; clone_size: many; cdr3_aa: CASSLSGQSYEQYF; cdr3_nt: TGTGCCAGCAGCTTGAGCGGACAGTCCTACGAGCAGTACTTC
v_call: TRBV20-1; j_call: TRBJ2-5; d_call: .; clone_size: .; cdr3_aa: CSAAGFQETQYF; cdr3_nt: TGCAGTGCCGCGGGGTTCCAAGAGACCCAGTACTTC
v_call: TRBV5-1; j_call: TRBJ2-7; d_call: .; clone_size: .; cdr3_aa: CASSLAGGTDYEQYF; cdr3_nt: TGCGCCAGCAGCTTGGCCGGGGGGACAGACTACGAGCAGTACTTC
v_call: TRBV20-1; j_call: TRBJ2-1; d_call: TRBD2; clone_size: .; cdr3_aa: CSAEEARLAPPEQFF; cdr3_nt: TGCAGTGCGGAGGAGGCCCGACTAGCACCCCCCGAGCAGTTCTTC
v_call: TRBV12-3/TRBV12-4; j_call: TRBJ1-4; d_call: TRBD1; clone_size: few; cdr3_aa: CASSLHWGGQGNEKLFF; cdr3_nt: TGTGCCAGCAGTTTACATTGGGGGGGACAGGGTAATGAAAAACTGTTTTTT
v_call: TRBV4-2; j_call: TRBJ1-1; d_call: .; clone_size: few; cdr3_aa: CASSQVLVTGDMNTEAFF; cdr3_nt: TGTGCCAGCAGCCAAGTGTTGGTGACAGGAGACATGAACACTGAAGCTTTCTTT
v_call: TRBV28; j_call: TRBJ1-3; d_call: TRBD1; clone_size: few; cdr3_aa: CASSSPGTGDGNTIYF; cdr3_nt: TGTGCCAGCAGTTCCCCGGGGACAGGGGATGGAAACACCATATATTTT
v_call: TRBV12-3/TRBV12-4; j_call: TRBJ1-2; d_call: TRBD1; clone_size: many; cdr3_aa: CASSRTGANYGYTF; cdr3_nt: TGTGCCAGCAGCCGGACAGGAGCTAACTATGGCTACACCTTC
v_call: TRBV12-5; j_call: TRBJ2-2; d_call: TRBD1; clone_size: many; cdr3_aa: CASGTDGQGNAGELFF; cdr3_nt: TGTGCTAGTGGTACCGATGGACAGGGGAACGCCGGGGAGCTGTTTTTT
v_call: TRBV20-1; j_call: TRBJ2-7; d_call: .; clone_size: .; cdr3_aa: CSAAKDQRFTYEQYF; cdr3_nt: TGCAGTGCTGCGAAAGATCAGAGATTTACCTACGAGCAGTACTTC
v_call: TRBV25-1; j_call: TRBJ2-1; d_call: .; clone_size: .; cdr3_aa: CASSEWERKHNEQFF; cdr3_nt: TGTGCCAGCAGTGAATGGGAGAGGAAGCACAATGAGCAGTTCTTC
v_call: TRBV24-1; j_call: TRBJ2-7; d_call: TRBD2; clone_size: .; cdr3_aa: CATSDGPLAGDGLYEQYF; cdr3_nt: TGTGCCACCAGTGATGGACCCCTAGCGGGGGACGGTCTCTACGAGCAGTACTTC
v_call: TRBV20-1; j_call: TRBJ2-1; d_call: .; clone_size: .; cdr3_aa: CSARDLRSREQFF; cdr3_nt: TGCAGTGCTAGAGATCTGAGGAGTCGTGAGCAGTTCTTC
v_call: TRBV10-3; j_call: TRBJ1-1; d_call: TRBD1; clone_size: few; cdr3_aa: CAIRGQGAIPTEAFF; cdr3_nt: TGTGCCATCAGAGGACAGGGGGCAATCCCCACTGAAGCTTTCTTT
v_call: TRBV7-2; j_call: TRBJ1-4; d_call: .; clone_size: few; cdr3_aa: CASSFESPVIATNEKLFF; cdr3_nt: TGTGCCAGCAGCTTTGAGTCCCCAGTAATTGCAACTAATGAAAAACTGTTTTTT
v_call: TRBV10-3; j_call: TRBJ1-6; d_call: .; clone_size: few; cdr3_aa: CAIRTGTLASPLHF; cdr3_nt: TGTGCCATCAGGACCGGGACACTAGCTTCACCCCTCCACTTT
v_call: TRBV7-9; j_call: TRBJ1-4; d_call: .; clone_size: .; cdr3_aa: CASAGAANEKLFF; cdr3_nt: TGTGCCAGCGCCGGGGCGGCCAATGAAAAACTGTTTTTT
v_call: TRBV12-3/TRBV12-4; j_call: TRBJ1-6; d_call: .; clone_size: once; cdr3_aa: CASSLWVGSPSYNSPLHF; cdr3_nt: TGTGCCAGCAGTTTATGGGTAGGGTCGCCTTCCTATAATTCACCCCTCCACTTT
v_call: TRBV23-1; j_call: TRBJ2-5; d_call: .; clone_size: .; cdr3_aa: CASPPWETQYF; cdr3_nt: TGCGCCAGCCCCCCGTGGGAGACCCAGTACTTC
v_call: TRBV7-8; j_call: TRBJ2-7; d_call: TRBD2; clone_size: .; cdr3_aa: CASSPPIRLAGAEQYF; cdr3_nt: TGTGCCAGCAGCCCCCCAATTAGGCTAGCGGGGGCCGAGCAGTACTTC
v_call: TRBV20-1; j_call: TRBJ2-6; d_call: .; clone_size: few; cdr3_aa: CSARPGANVLTF; cdr3_nt: TGCAGTGCTAGGCCTGGGGCCAACGTCCTGACTTTC
v_call: TRBV20-1; j_call: TRBJ2-3; d_call: TRBD2; clone_size: .; cdr3_aa: CSARGTRTYPFTDTQYF; cdr3_nt: TGCAGTGCTCGTGGGACTAGAACTTACCCTTTCACAGATACGCAGTATTTT
v_call: TRBV5-6; j_call: TRBJ1-1; d_call: TRBD1; clone_size: .; cdr3_aa: CASRAGDRVGEAFF; cdr3_nt: TGTGCCAGCAGGGCCGGGGACAGGGTGGGTGAAGCTTTCTTT
v_call: TRBV28; j_call: TRBJ2-1; d_call: .; clone_size: .; cdr3_aa: CASSLLLGLLFF; cdr3_nt: TGTGCCAGCAGCTTACTCCTAGGACTTCTGTTCTTC
v_call: TRBV7-2; j_call: TRBJ1-3; d_call: .; clone_size: few; cdr3_aa: CASSSTGISGNTIYF; cdr3_nt: TGTGCCAGCAGCTCTACAGGGATCTCTGGAAACACCATATATTTT
v_call: TRBV19; j_call: TRBJ2-2; d_call: .; clone_size: few; cdr3_aa: CASRDRGAITGELFF; cdr3_nt: TGTGCCAGTAGGGATAGGGGGGCAATCACCGGGGAGCTGTTTTTT
v_call: TRBV6-6; j_call: TRBJ2-1; d_call: .; clone_size: few; cdr3_aa: CASTPSPHNEQFF; cdr3_nt: TGTGCCAGCACCCCCTCGCCCCACAATGAGCAGTTCTTC
v_call: TRBV4-3; j_call: TRBJ2-2; d_call: TRBD1; clone_size: few; cdr3_aa: CASSQEPGQVLSTGELFF; cdr3_nt: TGCGCCAGCAGCCAAGAGCCAGGACAGGTCCTTTCCACCGGGGAGCTGTTTTTT
v_call: TRBV10-3; j_call: TRBJ2-7; d_call: .; clone_size: .; cdr3_aa: CAISESSQLLLYEQYF; cdr3_nt: TGTGCCATCAGTGAGTCCAGCCAACTCCTACTCTACGAGCAGTACTTC
v_call: TRBV5-1; j_call: TRBJ2-3; d_call: TRBD1; clone_size: few; cdr3_aa: CASSLISRDRSAAWSTDTQYF; cdr3_nt: TGCGCCAGCAGCTTGATATCCCGGGACAGGTCCGCCGCGTGGAGCACAGATACGCAGTATTTT
v_call: TRBV28; j_call: TRBJ2-3; d_call: .; clone_size: .; cdr3_aa: CASAFRLDTQYF; cdr3_nt: TGTGCCAGCGCCTTCCGTCTCGATACGCAGTATTTT
v_call: TRBV7-9; j_call: TRBJ1-5; d_call: .; clone_size: .; cdr3_aa: CASSLAVSGNQPQHF; cdr3_nt: TGTGCCAGCAGCTTAGCGGTAAGCGGCAATCAGCCCCAGCATTTT
v_call: TRBV12-3/TRBV12-4; j_call: TRBJ2-1; d_call: .; clone_size: .; cdr3_aa: CASRPGVQGWPNNEQFF; cdr3_nt: TGTGCCAGCAGACCTGGGGTCCAGGGGTGGCCGAACAATGAGCAGTTCTTC
v_call: TRBV15; j_call: TRBJ1-2; d_call: .; clone_size: .; cdr3_aa: CATSTGENYGYTF; cdr3_nt: TGTGCCACCAGCACAGGGGAAAACTATGGCTACACCTTC
v_call: TRBV6-8; j_call: TRBJ2-3; d_call: .; clone_size: few; cdr3_aa: CASSERTASSTDTQYF; cdr3_nt: TGTGCCAGCAGTGAAAGGACAGCGAGTAGCACAGATACGCAGTATTTT